This T cell receptor beta chain was profiled in a study of T cell repertoires in cytomegalovirus infection. The wider study: Both CMV infection and a matching HLA type were indicated by public TCR beta signatures.

Notes on the study in general: Predominance within the ex vivo response was attributable to HLA-C-restricted CMV-specific TCR beta clonotypes.

Via MiXCR, TCRdb re-called the reads, giving one row per CDR3 protein. The sample includes fewer than 200,000 distinct CDR3 sequences, under 15% seen only once; the top ten take approximately 30%. V lost 2 bases and J 7 bases, leaving 11 bases between the germline ends. Germline CDR1 and CDR2: SGHTA and FQGTGA. The CDR3 extends over 13 amino acids. A remark on this clonotype: Its antigen is unidentified.

The TCR sequence derives from a human donor in good health (CMV status not recorded). Some clones in this sample may be carry-over from other donors' samples. The chain joins TRBV7-3 to TRBJ1-1, with D perhaps TRBD1 (5 bases). Sequenced: PBMCs. DNA of the CDR3: TGTGCCAGCAGCTTAGAGGGACTCGGTGAAGCTTTCTTT. It translates to CASSLEGLGEAFF.